This T cell receptor (beta chain) was recovered during a study of OX40 agonist ivuxolimab in advanced cancers. Study summary: The group had a mean age of around 60 years, ranged from 23 to 79, and was 75% to 85% male.

Baseline, cycle 4 day 1, and cycle 7 day 1 were the blood sampling points. Libraries were prepared by immunoSEQ multiplex PCR; TCRdb keeps only in-frame clonotypes and omits some of them. The data show approximately 63,000 clones, approximately 90% seen once. Germline CDR1 reads SGHRS; CDR2 reads YFSETQ. The CDR3 is 14 residues long. Trimming took off 0 bases at V and 2 bases at J, with 7 bases between the two ends. This rearrangement joins TRBV5-1 to TRBJ2-3; possibly TRBD2 for D (6 bases). The source was CD4+ or CD8+ T cells sorted from blood, collected in a trial of the OX40 agonist ivuxolimab. The TCR comes from an adult with an advanced solid tumor such as melanoma, head and neck, liver or kidney cancer. This CDR3 is CASSLGGNTDTQYF. For the CDR3, the DNA is TGCGCCAGCAGCTTGGGCGGGAACACAGATACGCAGTATTTT.